Shown below are 28 T cell receptor beta chains from a single sample sequenced in a study of cytomegalovirus exposure and HLA in healthy donors. The table came from immunoSEQ multiplex PCR; TCRdb's copy has only in-frame clones and leaves some out. The table lists about 400,000 clones, 86% of them singletons. Sequenced material: PBMCs. The receptor set was obtained from a woman aged 18-29 years in good health and CMV-seronegative.

The chain is built from TRBV7-9 and TRBJ2-1, with D hard to call. CDR1 is SEHNR, CDR2 FQNEAQ, per germline (reference sequence). V was trimmed by 2 bases and J by 6 bases, leaving 5 bases between them. This CDR3 has 12 residues. The CDR3 nucleotides are TGTGCCAGCAGCTTACCCCTCAATGAGCAGTTCTTC. This sequence encodes CASSLPLNEQFF.

The chain couples TRBV20-1 to TRBJ1-2; D unclear. There are 11 residues in the CDR3. V was trimmed by 5 bases and J by 8 bases, leaving 12 bases between them. The germline gives CDR1 DFQATT, CDR2 SNEGSKA (reference sequence). Here the CDR3 DNA reads TGCAGTGCTGACGGACTGGGAGGCTACACCTTC. It specifies CSADGLGGYTF.

The chain employs TRBV19 and TRBJ2-7, with 8 bases fitting TRBD2. The CDR3 totals 14 residues. After removal of 3 bases from V and 3 bases from J, the junction contained 4 bases not matched to a gene. The V gene's germline CDR1 is LNHDA and CDR2 SQIVND (reference sequence). The chain's CDR3 is CASSISGSLYEQYF. CDR3 coding DNA: TGTGCCAGTAGTATCAGCGGGAGTCTCTACGAGCAGTACTTC. The complete variable domain, with remaining parts taken from reference TRBV19 and TRBJ2-7, reads DGGITQSPKYLFRKEGQNVTLSCEQNLNHDAMYWYRQDPGQGLRLIYYSQIVNDFQKGDIAEGYSVSREKKESFPLTVTSAQKNPTAFYLCASSISGSLYEQYFGPGTRLTVT.

Regarding this clone: The sample contains more than one DNA sequence encoding this CDR3. The genes are TRBV4-1 and TRBJ2-1; D perhaps matches TRBD1 (6 bases). V gave up 2 bases and J gave up 0 bases, with 8 bases separating them. This CDR3 region has 15 residues. CDR1 MGHRA and CDR2 YSYEKL come from the germline V gene. Here the CDR3 DNA reads TGCGCCAGCAGCCAAACAGGGAGCTCCTACAATGAGCAGTTCTTC. Amino acids: CASSQTGSSYNEQFF.

The chain couples TRBV15 to TRBJ2-2; 8 nucleotides match TRBD1. The CDR3 has 16 residues. Germline V gene data show CDR1 as LNHNV and CDR2 as YYDKDF (reference sequence). V was pared by 5 bases and J by 6 bases, with 11 bases of the junction left unmatched. The CDR3 bases are TGTGCCACCAGCCCGATAGCGACAGGGGAACCCGGGGAGCTGTTTTTT. Its protein product is CATSPIATGEPGELFF.

The chain couples TRBV28 to TRBJ2-1, with a tentative D call TRBD1 (6 bases). Trimming took 11 bases from V and 5 from J, leaving 19 bases between them. This CDR3 contains 14 residues. Germline V gene sequence: CDR1 MDHEN, CDR2 SYDVKM. CDR3 sequence: CAGQAGDTNNEQFF. The DNA for the CDR3 is TGTGCCGGACAAGCCGGGGACACCAACAATGAGCAGTTCTTC.

The CDR3 protein is CATSREDQADTGELFF. The DNA for the CDR3 is TGTGCCACCAGCAGAGAGGACCAAGCGGACACCGGGGAGCTGTTTTTT. The V and J genes are TRBV15 and TRBJ2-2; tentative D call: TRBD2 (5 bases). The CDR3 runs to 16 residues. Trimming shortened V by 0 bases and J by 3 bases, and 11 bases separated the two germline ends. From germline, CDR1 is LNHNV and CDR2 YYDKDF (reference sequence).

The chain is built from TRBV7-9 and TRBJ1-1; D not certain. V lost 1 base to trimming and J lost 6 bases, with 9 bases between them. The germline gives CDR1 SEHNR, CDR2 FQNEAQ (reference sequence). There are 13 residues in the CDR3. DNA of the CDR3: TGTGCCAGCAGCTTAGGGGCGACCCCTGAAGCTTTCTTT. It encodes CASSLGATPEAFF.

The V gene is TRBV2, the J gene TRBJ1-4; tentative D call: TRBD1 (6 bases). The V gene lost 6 bases and the J gene lost 4 bases, with 9 bases spanning the gap. Per the germline V gene, CDR1 is SNHLY and CDR2 is FYNNEI. CDR3 size: 13 residues. CDR3 region: CASSRGINEKLFF. CDR3 bases: TGTGCCAGCAGCAGGGGCATTAATGAAAAACTGTTTTTT. Complete variable domain (other parts from reference TRBV2 and TRBJ1-4): EPEVTQTPSHQVTQMGQEVILRCVPISNHLYFYWYRQILGQKVEFLVSFYNNEISEKSEIFDDQFSVERPDGSNFTLKIRSTKLEDSAMYFCASSRGINEKLFFGSGTQLSVL.

The chain recombines TRBV5-1 with TRBJ1-4, with 7 positions matching TRBD1. CDR1 and CDR2 (germline): SGHRS, YFSETQ. The CDR3 extends over 15 amino acids. The ends lost 4 bases at V and 1 base at J; junction bases unmatched: 4. CDR3 region: CASSPRQGTNEKLFF. The CDR3 nucleotides read TGCGCCAGCAGCCCCCGACAGGGAACTAATGAAAAACTGTTTTTT.

The rearrangement joins TRBV4-2 to TRBJ2-2; TRBD2 agrees at 11 bases. This CDR3 has 17 residues. CDR1 and CDR2 from the germline V gene are LGHNA and YNFKEQ. The ends lost 4 bases at V and 0 bases at J; junction bases unmatched: 4. In nucleotides, the CDR3 is TGTGCCAGCAGCCGGGTAGCGGGGGGGCCGAACACCGGGGAGCTGTTTTTT. This encodes CASSRVAGGPNTGELFF.

The chain is built from TRBV6-5 and TRBJ2-1; 9 nucleotides match TRBD1. Germline lookup yields CDR1 MNHEY and CDR2 SVGAGI. The length of the CDR3 is 15 residues. V lost 6 bases and J lost 2; bases outside the gene matches: 5. This chain's CDR3 is CASRTGTGPYNEQFF. The CDR3 DNA sequence: TGTGCCAGCAGGACCGGGACAGGGCCCTACAATGAGCAGTTCTTC.

This chain links TRBV28 with TRBJ2-7; TRBD1 matches 8 bases. Germline V gene sequence: CDR1 MDHEN, CDR2 SYDVKM. V shed 5 bases, J shed 6 bases, and the junction held 6 bases outside the gene matches. This CDR3 has 13 residues. CDR3 in DNA: TGTGCCAGCAGTCCTCAGGGGGCAGGCGAGCAGTACTTC. Protein sequence: CASSPQGAGEQYF.

The chain is built from TRBV6-5 and TRBJ2-1; 7 nucleotides line up with TRBD1. The V gene's germline CDR1 is MNHEY and CDR2 SVGAGI. The V segment lost 6 bases and the J segment 0 bases; nucleotides outside the gene matches: 5. CDR3 size: 15 residues. The CDR3 DNA reads TGTGCCAGCAGCACAACAGGGGACTCCTACAATGAGCAGTTCTTC. As protein: CASSTTGDSYNEQFF.

This chain links TRBV27 with TRBJ2-3; 8 bases are shared with TRBD2. Germline CDR1 and CDR2: MNHEY and SMNVEV (reference sequence). J gave up 3 bases and V 0 bases, and 2 bases lay outside the gene matches. The CDR3 is made up of 15 amino acids. The DNA of the CDR3 is TGTGCCAGCAGTTTATCACGGGGGGGGACAGATACGCAGTATTTT. Residues: CASSLSRGGTDTQYF.

The genes are TRBV11-3 and TRBJ2-5; possibly TRBD2 for D (6 bases). CDR3 length: 15 residues. Between the trimmed V and J ends, which lost 5 bases and 3 bases, there was a span of 16 bases. The germline V gene has CDR1 SGHNT and CDR2 YENEEA. CDR3 bases: TGTGCCAGCAGCCACCCGGGGGAACGTGAAGAGACCCAGTACTTC. Protein sequence: CASSHPGEREETQYF.

V is TRBV30 and J is TRBJ1-5; D might be TRBD1 (6 bases). CDR3 length equals 12 residues. Germline V CDR1 and CDR2: GTSNPN, SVGIG (reference sequence). V lost 3 bases and J lost 6, with 9 bases in between. The CDR3 region is CAWSTGIQPQHF. DNA for the CDR3: TGTGCCTGGAGCACAGGGATTCAGCCCCAGCATTTT.

The chain combines TRBV7-3 with TRBJ1-2; D might be TRBD1 (5 bases). V was shortened by 8 bases and J by 4 bases, with 11 bases between the two germline ends. Germline CDR1 and CDR2: SGHTA and FQGTGA. This CDR3 has 12 residues. CDR3 sequence (DNA): TGTGCCAGCGGGGCCCCTGGCTATGGCTACACCTTC. It translates to CASGAPGYGYTF.

The rearrangement links TRBV1 to TRBJ2-2; TRBD2 was called by the table and not checked on the DNA. TRBV1 is marked as a pseudogene. The CDR3 has 21 amino acids. The CDR3 protein is CTSSQDLGTSGGPTNTGELFF. The DNA for the CDR3 is TGCACCAGCAGCCAAGACCTTGGGACTAGCGGGGGGCCGACGAACACCGGGGAGCTGTTTTTT.

This clone was observed a single time. This chain joins TRBV28 and TRBJ2-7, with D maybe TRBD1 (6 bases). CDR3 size: 12 residues. CDR1 is MDHEN and CDR2 is SYDVKM in the germline V gene. The V end lost 6 bases, the J end lost 12 bases, and 18 bases lay between the germline ends. Here the CDR3 DNA reads TGTGCCAGCAGCCCCCTAGGGACATCCGGGTACTTC. Protein sequence: CASSPLGTSGYF. The complete variable domain, with remaining parts taken from reference TRBV28 and TRBJ2-7, reads DVKVTQSSRYLVKRTGEKVFLECVQDMDHENMFWYRQDPGLGLRLIYFSYDVKMKEKGDIPEGYSVSREKKERFSLILESASTNQTSMYLCASSPLGTSGYFGPGTRLTVT.

A few counts support this clone. The rearrangement joins TRBV28 to TRBJ1-2; D unresolved. V lost 8 bases to trimming and J lost 3 bases, with 16 bases between them. CDR1 MDHEN and CDR2 SYDVKM come from the germline V gene. The CDR3 length is 14 residues. The CDR3 reads CASRPGPSYYGYTF. The DNA of the CDR3 is TGTGCCAGCCGGCCAGGCCCTAGCTACTATGGCTACACCTTC.

This chain links TRBV12-1 with TRBJ2-3; TRBD2, as called in the table, went unchecked against the DNA. TRBV12-1 is a documented pseudogene. The CDR3 loop spans 17 amino acids. The DNA for the CDR3 is TGTGCCCAGACGTGGACTAGCGGGAGTATTTTTCCAAAACCGCAGTATTTT. Amino acid sequence: CAQTWTSGSIFPKPQYF.

This chain uses TRBV7-9 with TRBJ2-3; tentatively, D is TRBD2 (5 bases). The CDR3 spans 16 residues. The V gene lost 5 bases and the J gene lost 0 bases, with 15 bases spanning the gap. Germline V CDR1 and CDR2: SEHNR, FQNEAQ (reference sequence). Here the CDR3 reads CASSPWLAQSTDTQYF. CDR3 coding DNA: TGTGCCAGCAGCCCTTGGTTAGCGCAGAGCACAGATACGCAGTATTTT.

J is TRBJ2-1 and V is TRBV29-1; D unresolved. With 4 bases removed from V and 3 bases from J, the gap between germline ends came to 13 bases. This CDR3 is built from 14 residues. Germline V CDR1 and CDR2: SQVTM, ANQGSEA. CDR3 in amino acids: CSVVRGASYNEQFF. CDR3 DNA: TGCAGCGTTGTCCGCGGAGCCAGCTACAATGAGCAGTTCTTC.

This clone was counted at least ten times. This chain connects TRBV9 to TRBJ2-7, with D possibly TRBD1 on 5 matching bases. The length of the CDR3 is 14 residues. Trimming took off 0 bases at V and 7 bases at J, with 14 bases between the two ends. Looked up from germline, CDR1 is SGDLS and CDR2 is YYNGEE. The CDR3 DNA reads TGTGCCAGCAGCGTAGCCTATCGAGGACAAGAGCAGTACTTC. Its protein is CASSVAYRGQEQYF.

The V call is TRBV9, the J call TRBJ2-5; a possible D gene is TRBD1 (7 bases). This CDR3 has 16 residues. Germline V CDR1 and CDR2: SGDLS, YYNGEE. Trimming stripped 3 bases from V and 3 bases from J, with 18 bases between. CDR3 in DNA: TGTGCCAGCAGCGGAGGCCGACAGGGAGGTGAAGAGACCCAGTACTTC. This gives the protein CASSGGRQGGEETQYF.

On this clone itself: Other DNA sequences of this sample code for an identical CDR3. This chain connects TRBV10-1 to TRBJ2-7, with 7 nucleotides matching TRBD1. Germline V gives CDR1 WNHNN, CDR2 SYGVQD (reference sequence). The CDR3 spans 13 residues. V lost 3 bases, J lost 3 bases, and 2 bases stayed unmatched. This CDR3 is CASSENRGYEQYF. The CDR3 nucleotides are TGCGCCAGCAGTGAAAACAGGGGCTACGAGCAGTACTTC.

The rearrangement joins TRBV27 to TRBJ2-5; weak D call: TRBD1 (6 bases). CDR1 is MNHEY, CDR2 SMNVEV, per germline (reference sequence). Trimming took off 3 bases at V and 3 bases at J, with 14 bases between the two ends. The CDR3 sequence is 15 residues long. CDR3 protein: CASSFRQVDKETQYF. In DNA form, the CDR3 reads TGTGCCAGCAGTTTCAGACAGGTGGATAAAGAGACCCAGTACTTC.